Listed here are 9 T cell receptor beta chains from one sample, sequenced in a study of PD-1 blockade in classical Hodgkin lymphoma (TCRdb year 2020). The time point label here, explained by the study, means: cycle 2 day 1 (C2D1) of nivolumab. Every trial patient had relapsed following autologous stem cell transplantation, and prior brentuximab vedotin exposure was what differed among cohorts A, B and C. The library was obtained by the immunoSEQ multiplex PCR assay. TCRdb's version of the immuneACCESS table is confined to in-frame rearrangements and falls short of the full clone set. An unresolved V gene accounts for under half of the shortfall where checked; the remainder is of unknown origin. This sample has 20,000 to 25,000 clones in its table, and roughly 75% of those were observed once. Roughly 15% of the sample comes from the top ten. Source: peripheral blood mononuclear cells (PBMCs), taken before the second cycle of nivolumab. The receptors originated from a human donor with classical Hodgkin lymphoma.

This rearrangement joins TRBV7-2 to TRBJ2-4; TRBD2 is a possible D gene (5 bases). Germline CDR1 is SGHTA and CDR2 is FQGNSA. The length of the CDR3 is 18 residues. The V and J ends lost 1 base and 0 bases respectively, with 16 bases between them. CDR3: CASSLGLAWALAKNIQYF. The CDR3 DNA follows: TGTGCCAGCAGCTTAGGCCTAGCCTGGGCGCTAGCCAAAAACATTCAGTACTTC.

The chain recombines TRBV6-5 with TRBJ2-7; weak D call: TRBD1 (5 bases). CDR3 length: 12 residues. Trimming removed 2 bases from V and 3 bases from J, with 5 bases in between. Germline CDR1 reads MNHEY; CDR2 reads SVGAGI. CDR3 in amino acids: CASSYDSYEQYV. The DNA for the CDR3 is TGTGCCAGCAGTTACGACAGCTACGAGCAGTACGTC.

A few counts support this clone. Here the CDR3 DNA reads TGTGCCATCAGTGGACAGGTGGGTCAGCCCCAGCATTTT. Translating it yields CAISGQVGQPQHF. The chain carries TRBV10-3 and TRBJ1-5; tentative D call: TRBD1 (6 bases). Germline V gene sequence: CDR1 ENHRY, CDR2 SYGVKD. The CDR3 totals 13 residues. Trimming took 4 bases from V and 6 from J, leaving 10 bases between them.

V is TRBV5-5 and J is TRBJ1-6, with TRBD1 identical over 8 bases. Germline CDR1 and CDR2: SGHKS and YYEKEE (reference sequence). The CDR3 contains 15 residues. The V gene end was trimmed by 0 bases and the J gene end by 6 bases; junction bases not matched to a gene: 2. CDR3 sequence (DNA): TGTGCCAGCAGCTTGGGACAGGGGTCTAATTCACCCCTCCACTTT. Translated: CASSLGQGSNSPLHF.

This clone was seen only a few times. The chain joins TRBV6-7 to TRBJ2-1; TRBD1 aligns across 9 bases. TRBV6-7 is noted as an ORF with a role that remains uncertain. The CDR3 spans 18 residues. V gave up 1 base and J gave up 6 bases; unmatched junction bases: 13. The CDR3 nucleotides read TGTGCCAGCAGTTACTGGGACAGGGCCCACCTGGTCGGCAATGAGCAGTTCTTC. Translating gives CASSYWDRAHLVGNEQFF.

The V gene is TRBV7-2, the J gene TRBJ1-5; tentative D call: TRBD1 (6 bases). The V end was cut by 0 bases, the J end by 7 bases, with 10 bases between. The CDR3 runs to 14 residues. Germline V gene lookup returns CDR1 SGHTA and CDR2 FQGNSA. The CDR3, as DNA: TGTGCCAGCAGCTTAGCTGGAACAGGGCAGCCCCAGCATTTT. Amino acid sequence: CASSLAGTGQPQHF. Using reference TRBV7-2 and TRBJ1-5 for the parts outside the CDR3, the full variable domain is GAGVSQSPSNKVTEKGKDVELRCDPISGHTALYWYRQSLGQGLEFLIYFQGNSAPDKSGLPSDRFSAERTGGSVSTLTIQRTQQEDSAVYLCASSLAGTGQPQHFGDGTRLSIL.

This clone has just a few counts. V usage is TRBV19 and J usage is TRBJ1-6; D gene unclear. The CDR3 has 14 residues. Per germline, CDR1 LNHDA and CDR2 SQIVND (reference sequence). Trimming took off 3 bases at V and 8 bases at J, with 11 bases between the two ends. CDR3 DNA: TGTGCCAGTAGTATGGAAGTTCTAGATTCACCCCTCCACTTT. Its translation: CASSMEVLDSPLHF.

This clone was counted between two and nine times. The V call is TRBV7-9, the J call TRBJ1-5; 8 bases line up with TRBD1. Germline V gene lookup returns CDR1 SEHNR and CDR2 FQNEAQ (reference sequence). The CDR3 is 16 amino acids. J lost 1 base, V lost 5 bases, and 7 bases had no gene match. CDR3 region: CASSPGQAQSNQPQHF. CDR3 sequence (DNA): TGTGCCAGCAGCCCGGGACAGGCTCAAAGCAATCAGCCCCAGCATTTT.

This rearrangement joins TRBV6-1 to TRBJ2-7; D gene unclear. This CDR3 has 15 amino acids. The V end was cut by 1 base, the J end by 0 bases, with 10 bases between. Per the germline V gene, CDR1 is MNHNS and CDR2 is SASEGT. CDR3 bases: TGTGCCAGCAGTGAAGGACACGAGCCCTCCTACGAGCAGTACGTC. Its protein product is CASSEGHEPSYEQYV.